This TCR beta chain was sequenced during a study of shared clonotypes between healthy human individuals. Overall study results and limits: Limitation of the genetic and exposure-history diversity represented came from the few donors.

Note on this clone: The antigen is unknown.

In the naive CD8 group, cells lacked CD45RO and were positively selected for CCR7, so terminally differentiated effector memory CD45RA+ cells were left out. Each PCR replicate from the sorted subsets contained about 210 ng DNA, which is about 30,000 T cell genomes. The method was immunoSEQ multiplex PCR; TCRdb's version includes in-frame clones alone and lacks a portion of them. In the table there are under 1 million clones, approximately 96% of which are singletons. Germline V lookup: CDR1 SGHAT, CDR2 FQNNGV. CDR3 length equals 15 residues. With 5 bases removed from V and 4 bases from J, the gap between germline ends came to 18 bases.

The chain is built from TRBV11-2 and TRBJ2-7, with D perhaps matching TRBD2 (6 bases). Sequencing was performed on naive CD8+ T cells sorted from blood. The source of this sequence is a man in his thirties or forties in good health. The CDR3 DNA reads TGTGCCAGCAGCCTACTCCGGGACTCCCTATACGAGCAGTACTTC. It is translated as CASSLLRDSLYEQYF.